This is a list of T cell receptor beta chains from one sample in a study of CD8 T cells in Susac syndrome. MiXCR was run by TCRdb on the immunoSEQ multiplex PCR reads, yielding one entry per CDR3 protein. This table holds 190,000 or so distinct CDR3 sequences, over 90% found once. The sample comprised CD4+ T cells from PBMCs. All receptors derive from a human donor with multiple sclerosis. CDR3s include the opening cysteine and the closing phenylalanine or tryptophan.

CSVLYRKDTEAFF | TRBJ1-1 | TRBV29-1
CASSGSDFNTEAFF | TRBJ1-1 | TRBV7-2
CASSQGQGSGGAFF | TRBJ1-1 | TRBV3-1
CATSARFNEQFF | TRBJ2-1 | TRBV24-1
CASSSSGTGTAEQYF | TRBJ2-7 | TRBV5-1
CASSHHWTNTGELFF | TRBJ2-2 | TRBV4-2
CASSHAFWADDTQYF | TRBJ2-3 | TRBV3-1
CASSRRTSGGAWNEQFF | TRBJ2-1 | TRBV7-2
CAWSVPLGQGYTEAFF | TRBJ1-1 | TRBV30
CASRVRGLKQYF | TRBJ2-7 | TRBV12-3/TRBV12-4
CASSPDVDMAQYF | TRBJ2-3 | TRBV5-4
CSARRAGITDTQYF | TRBJ2-3 | TRBV29-1
CGGGSDTQYF | TRBJ2-3 | TRBV2
CASSQSGGGAEAFF | TRBJ1-1 | TRBV16
CASSVRGGDTGELFF | TRBJ2-2 | TRBV9
CSARETLGNQPQHF | TRBJ1-5 | TRBV20-1
CASSYSGQPGYGYTF | TRBJ1-2 | TRBV6-5
CASRTGKGKNIQYF | TRBJ2-4 | TRBV12-3/TRBV12-4
CATSDPGGEQYF | TRBJ2-7 | TRBV24-1
CAISEPGTSNEQFF | TRBJ2-1 | TRBV10-3
CASSQGIANTGELFF | TRBJ2-2 | TRBV3-1
CASSLRWRDERETQYF | TRBJ2-5 | TRBV7-8
CASSAGTGDGYTF | TRBJ1-2 | TRBV9
CASSVQGRGRNYEQYF | TRBJ2-7 | TRBV9
CASTLKTQGANVLTF | TRBJ2-6 | TRBV7-2
CATSEVGTTVETQYF | TRBJ2-5 | TRBV24-1
CAWTQSYEQYF | TRBJ2-7 | TRBV30
CASSLRSGEPYNEQFF | TRBJ2-1 | TRBV12-3/TRBV12-4
CASSSSGDRDTQYF | TRBJ2-3 | TRBV9
CASSLGYGFYNEQFF | TRBJ2-1 | TRBV7-9
CASSPRYQPQHF | TRBJ1-5 | TRBV12-3/TRBV12-4
CASRPQVLSGYTF | TRBJ1-2 | TRBV12-3/TRBV12-4
CSVLTRVSLRDTGELFF | TRBJ2-2 | TRBV29-1
CASSFGQADYGYTF | TRBJ1-2 | TRBV7-9
CATSRELEYEQYF | TRBJ2-7 | TRBV15
CATSRATSSDYEQYF | TRBJ2-7 | TRBV15
CSVAGTGYGYTF | TRBJ1-2 | TRBV29-1
CAWSVRTGAAFF | TRBJ1-1 | TRBV30
CASSNPSSYNEQFF | TRBJ2-1 | TRBV7-2
CAWRRAPNTGELFF | TRBJ2-2 | TRBV30
CSAPRGGNEQFF | TRBJ2-1 | TRBV20-1
CATSDTRRAAGDEQYF | TRBJ2-7 | TRBV24-1
CASSLGSEDTQYF | TRBJ2-3 | TRBV12-3/TRBV12-4
CASSQQVASGTSQETQYF | TRBJ2-5 | TRBV9
CATSDFGGRPTGELFF | TRBJ2-2 | TRBV24-1
CSAMDGNLAKNIQYF | TRBJ2-4 | TRBV29-1
CASSQEGAGETQYF | TRBJ2-5 | TRBV4-2
CSVVAGPEQFF | TRBJ2-1 | TRBV29-1
CASRLASQETQYF | TRBJ2-5 | TRBV2
CSARDGQGQETQYF | TRBJ2-5 | TRBV20-1
CASRGLTSYGYTF | TRBJ1-2 | TRBV12-3/TRBV12-4
CASSSRGRRSYEQYF | TRBJ2-7 | TRBV7-2
CASSPRQGRQPQHF | TRBJ1-5 | TRBV27
CASSSRTESYEQYF | TRBJ2-7 | TRBV7-6
CSVGHFNTEAFF | TRBJ1-1 | TRBV29-1
CATGNEAGRSGANVLTF | TRBJ2-6 | TRBV5-1